The T cell receptor beta chain described here comes from a study of cytomegalovirus exposure and HLA in healthy donors (TCRdb year 2017). Regarding the study in general: According to a later analysis, one platform produced both the roughly 130 validation repertoires and the 670 or so repertoires of the first cohort. The aim of the study was to test whether cataloging public T cell receptors could identify signatures of past pathogen exposure. To predict cytomegalovirus infection status, the study brought together high-throughput TCR immunosequencing, statistical association of individual TCRs with disease status, and machine learning. Besides the first cohort of roughly 640 subjects, a separate validation cohort made up of 90 to 150 different subjects was used.

Here is what the overall study found, with its caveats: A later analysis found that TCRs clustered in the first cohort also tended to co-occur in the roughly 120 validation repertoires, with 94% of cluster scores above 0. A few of the identified cytomegalovirus-associated TCR beta chains were confirmed in vitro to be specific for cytomegalovirus antigens. A later analysis had no HLA typing for the validation cohort, so co-occurrence there was scored across all 130 or so repertoires. Across donors, most TCR sequences were observed very rarely, whereas some public TCRs were present in many individuals. It was suggested by the authors that the approach could potentially be generalized to other disease states and immunological phenotypes. The study gave a list of 150 to 200 TCR beta chains associated with cytomegalovirus. In both the original and validation cohorts, the classifier was reported to diagnose cytomegalovirus status with high specificity and sensitivity.

In regard to this clone: The antigen this receptor binds is unknown. No base qualities exist here, and no much larger clone lies one base off it.

Separate from the approximately 700-subject first cohort, the validation cohort of 95 to 150 subjects was the group to which the donors belonged. Library prep was done by the immunoSEQ multiplex PCR assay. The study's own analysis went as follows. A statistical classification framework was built for diagnosing cytomegalovirus status from the catalog of TCR beta chain sequences. TCRdb stores this immuneACCESS table with in-frame sequences only. Part of the clones is absent; in the studies checked, under half of the shortfall reflects unresolved V genes, and no reason is known for the rest. V, J and clone size were drawn from that table, and D and trimming were deduced from the DNA. The sample table records roughly 130,000 clones; approximately 84% of these occur just once. The top ten clonotypes cover about 1.5% of the sample. Via the germline V gene, CDR1 is SGHVS and CDR2 FQNEAQ. From its cysteine to its phenylalanine, the CDR3 spans 14 amino acids. The entry retains the CDR3 DNA only, 42 bases that are in frame from base 1. Trimming takes 5 bases from V and 2 bases from J, and the germline ends sit 12 bases apart.

The chain was built from TRBV7-8 and TRBJ1-2; a tentative D call is TRBD1 (6 bases match). The sequencing sample was made of PBMCs. The sequence was collected from a woman in her thirties in good health and CMV-seronegative. CDR3 loop: CASSPGGRNYGYTF. The base sequence is TGTGCCAGCAGCCCGGGGGGCAGAAACTATGGCTACACCTTC.